This TCR beta chain was recovered during a study of shared clonotypes between healthy human individuals. The overall study: There were three CD4 naive, three CD4 memory, two CD8 naive and one CD8 memory plates per donor. Regarding the study as a whole: Depth was large, yet rarefaction showed that sorted-subset sequencing was incomplete. Some clonotypes were shared by all four sorted-subset donors, while others were not shared. The non-shared ones had lower generation probabilities than the shared ones.

Clones were sequenced by immunoSEQ multiplex PCR, and TCRdb holds only the in-frame ones, with some missing. In the table there are approximately 350,000 clones, approximately 79% of which are singletons. The CDR3 has 15 amino acids. CDR1 is SGHTA, CDR2 FQGNSA, per germline. V dropped 4 bases and J dropped 1 base, with 13 bases sitting between them. A word on this clone: The target antigen is unknown.

The sample was memory CD4+ T cells sorted from blood. Noted subset: CD45RA-negative fraction. The rearrangement uses TRBV7-2 and TRBJ1-2; no firm D call. This TCR came from a man in his thirties or forties in good health. CDR3 region: CASSSGFGSNYGYTF. Here the CDR3 DNA reads TGTGCCAGCAGCTCCGGATTCGGGAGTAACTATGGCTACACCTTC.